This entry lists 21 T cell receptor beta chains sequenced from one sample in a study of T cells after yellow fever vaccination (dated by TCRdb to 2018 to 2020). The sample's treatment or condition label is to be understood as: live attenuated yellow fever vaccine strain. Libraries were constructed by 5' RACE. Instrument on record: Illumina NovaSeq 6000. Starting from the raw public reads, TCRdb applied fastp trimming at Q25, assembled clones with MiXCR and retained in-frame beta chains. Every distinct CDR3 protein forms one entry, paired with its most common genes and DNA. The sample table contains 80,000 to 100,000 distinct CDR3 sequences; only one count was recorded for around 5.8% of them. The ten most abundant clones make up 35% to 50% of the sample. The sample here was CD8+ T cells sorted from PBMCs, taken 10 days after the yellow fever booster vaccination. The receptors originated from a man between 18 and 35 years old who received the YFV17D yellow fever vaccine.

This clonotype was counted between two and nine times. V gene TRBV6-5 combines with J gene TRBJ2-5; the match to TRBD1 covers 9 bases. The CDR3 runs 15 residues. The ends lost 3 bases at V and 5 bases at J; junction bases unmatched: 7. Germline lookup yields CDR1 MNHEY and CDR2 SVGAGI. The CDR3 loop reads CASSYTTGGAETQYF. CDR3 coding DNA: TGTGCCAGCAGTTATACTACAGGGGGCGCGGAGACCCAGTACTTC.

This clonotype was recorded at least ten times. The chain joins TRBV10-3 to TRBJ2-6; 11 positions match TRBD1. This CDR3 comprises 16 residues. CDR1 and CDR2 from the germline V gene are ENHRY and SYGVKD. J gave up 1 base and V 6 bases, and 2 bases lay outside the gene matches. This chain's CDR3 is CAISGTGGSGANVLTF. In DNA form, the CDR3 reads TGTGCCATCAGCGGGACAGGGGGATCTGGGGCCAACGTCCTGACTTTC.

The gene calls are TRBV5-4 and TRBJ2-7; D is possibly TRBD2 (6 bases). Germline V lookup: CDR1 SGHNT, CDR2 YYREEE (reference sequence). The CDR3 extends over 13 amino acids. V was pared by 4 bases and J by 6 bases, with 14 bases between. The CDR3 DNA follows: TGTGCCAGCAGCGGACCCCGGGAGACCGAGCAGTACTTC. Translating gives CASSGPRETEQYF. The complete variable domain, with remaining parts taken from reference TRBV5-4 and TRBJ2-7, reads ETGVTQSPTHLIKTRGQQVTLRCSSQSGHNTVSWYQQALGQGPQFIFQYYREEENGRGNFPPRFSGLQFPNYSSELNVNALELDDSALYLCASSGPRETEQYFGPGTRLTVT.

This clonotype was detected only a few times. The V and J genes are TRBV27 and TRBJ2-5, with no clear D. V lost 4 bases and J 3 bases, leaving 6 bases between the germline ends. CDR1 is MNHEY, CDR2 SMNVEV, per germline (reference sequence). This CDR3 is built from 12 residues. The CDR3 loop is CASSSDEETQYF. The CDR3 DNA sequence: TGTGCCAGCAGTTCAGACGAAGAGACCCAGTACTTC.

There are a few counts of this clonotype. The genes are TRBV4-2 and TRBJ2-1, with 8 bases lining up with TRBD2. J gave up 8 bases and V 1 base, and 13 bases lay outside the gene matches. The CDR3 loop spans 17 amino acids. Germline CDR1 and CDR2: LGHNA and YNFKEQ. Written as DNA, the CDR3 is TGTGCCAGCAGCCAAGTTGAAGCGGGGGTAGATAAGGATGAGCAGTTCTTC. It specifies CASSQVEAGVDKDEQFF.

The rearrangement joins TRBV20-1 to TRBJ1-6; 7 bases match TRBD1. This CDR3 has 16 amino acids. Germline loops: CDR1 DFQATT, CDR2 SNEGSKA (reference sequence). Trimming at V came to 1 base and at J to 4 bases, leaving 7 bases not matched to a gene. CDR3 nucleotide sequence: TGCAGTGCTAGAGTTGAGTCAGGGGGGTATAATTCACCCCTCCACTTT. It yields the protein CSARVESGGYNSPLHF.

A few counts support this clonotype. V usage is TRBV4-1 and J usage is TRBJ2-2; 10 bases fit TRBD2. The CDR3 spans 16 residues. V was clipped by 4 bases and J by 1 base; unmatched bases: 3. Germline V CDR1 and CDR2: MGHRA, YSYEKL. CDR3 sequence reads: CASSRSGGKNTGELFF. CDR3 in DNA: TGCGCCAGCAGCCGTAGCGGGGGGAAGAACACCGGGGAGCTGTTTTTT.

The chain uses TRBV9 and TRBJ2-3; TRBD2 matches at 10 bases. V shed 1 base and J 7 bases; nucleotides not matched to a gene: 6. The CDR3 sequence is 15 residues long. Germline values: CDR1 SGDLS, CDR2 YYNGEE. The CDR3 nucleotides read TGTGCCAGCAGCGTATACAGCGGGGGGGCATATACGCAGTATTTT. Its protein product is CASSVYSGGAYTQYF.

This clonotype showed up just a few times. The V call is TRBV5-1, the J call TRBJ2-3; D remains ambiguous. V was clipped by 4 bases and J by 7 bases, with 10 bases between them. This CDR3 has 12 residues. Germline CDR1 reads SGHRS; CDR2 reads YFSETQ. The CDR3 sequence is CASSRVFNTQYF. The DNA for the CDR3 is TGCGCCAGCAGCAGGGTCTTTAATACGCAGTATTTT.

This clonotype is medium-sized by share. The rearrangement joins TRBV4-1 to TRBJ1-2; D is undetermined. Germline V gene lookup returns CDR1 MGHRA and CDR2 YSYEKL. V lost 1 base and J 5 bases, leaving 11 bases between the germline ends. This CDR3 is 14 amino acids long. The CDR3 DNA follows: TGCGCCAGCAGCCAAGTAAGGACGGGTTATGGCTACACCTTC. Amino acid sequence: CASSQVRTGYGYTF.

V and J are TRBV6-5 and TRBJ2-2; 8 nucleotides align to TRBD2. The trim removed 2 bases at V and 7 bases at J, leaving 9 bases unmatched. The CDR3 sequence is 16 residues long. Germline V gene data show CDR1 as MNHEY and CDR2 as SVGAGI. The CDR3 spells CASSYAITSGSGELFF. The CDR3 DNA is TGTGCCAGCAGTTACGCCATTACTAGCGGAAGCGGGGAGCTGTTTTTT.

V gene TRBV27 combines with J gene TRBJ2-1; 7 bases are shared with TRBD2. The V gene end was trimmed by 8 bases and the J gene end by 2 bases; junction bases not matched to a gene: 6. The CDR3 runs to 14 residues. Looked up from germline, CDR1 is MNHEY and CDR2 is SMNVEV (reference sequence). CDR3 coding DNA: TGTGCCAGCGGCCGGGGGGAGACCTACAATGAGCAGTTCTTC. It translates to CASGRGETYNEQFF.

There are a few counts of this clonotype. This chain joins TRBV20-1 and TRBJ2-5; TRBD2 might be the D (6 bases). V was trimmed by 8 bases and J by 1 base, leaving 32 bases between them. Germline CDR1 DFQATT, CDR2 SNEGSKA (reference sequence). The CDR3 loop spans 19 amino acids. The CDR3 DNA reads TGCAGTACAAACGCTAGAGTCTTCGGCACTATAGCGGCCCAAGAGACCCAGTACTTC. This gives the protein CSTNARVFGTIAAQETQYF.

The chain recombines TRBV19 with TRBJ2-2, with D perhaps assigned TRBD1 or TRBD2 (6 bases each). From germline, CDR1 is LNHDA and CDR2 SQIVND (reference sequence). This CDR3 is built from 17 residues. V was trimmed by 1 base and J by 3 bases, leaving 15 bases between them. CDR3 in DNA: TGTGCCAGTAGTATAGGGCGGGGACAACTATACACCGGGGAGCTGTTTTTT. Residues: CASSIGRGQLYTGELFF.

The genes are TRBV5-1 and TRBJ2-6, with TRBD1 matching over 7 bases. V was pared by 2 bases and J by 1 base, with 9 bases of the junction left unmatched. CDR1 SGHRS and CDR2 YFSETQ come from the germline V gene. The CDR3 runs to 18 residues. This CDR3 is CASSFKRDSQSGANVLTF. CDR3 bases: TGCGCCAGCAGCTTCAAACGGGACAGCCAATCTGGGGCCAACGTCCTGACTTTC.

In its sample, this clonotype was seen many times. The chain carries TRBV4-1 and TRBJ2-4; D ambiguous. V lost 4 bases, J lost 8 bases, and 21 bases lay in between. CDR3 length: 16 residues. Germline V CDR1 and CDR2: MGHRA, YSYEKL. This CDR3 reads CASSLTSGPDGDIQYF. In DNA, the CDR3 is TGCGCCAGCAGCCTTACCTCCGGGCCAGATGGGGACATTCAGTACTTC.

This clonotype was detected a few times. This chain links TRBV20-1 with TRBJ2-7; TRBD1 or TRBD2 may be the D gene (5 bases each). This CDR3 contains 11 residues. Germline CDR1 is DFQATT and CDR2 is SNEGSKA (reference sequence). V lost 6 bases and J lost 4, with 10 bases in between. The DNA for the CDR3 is TGCAGTGCGGGTGAGGGGTACGAGCAGTACGTC. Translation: CSAGEGYEQYV.

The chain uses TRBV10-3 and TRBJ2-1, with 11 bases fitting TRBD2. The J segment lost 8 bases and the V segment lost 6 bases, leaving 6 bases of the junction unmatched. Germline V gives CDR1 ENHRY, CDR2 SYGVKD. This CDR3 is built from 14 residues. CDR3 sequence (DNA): TGTGCCATCAGCAGACTAGCGGGGTTGGATGAGCAGTTCTTC. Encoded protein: CAISRLAGLDEQFF.

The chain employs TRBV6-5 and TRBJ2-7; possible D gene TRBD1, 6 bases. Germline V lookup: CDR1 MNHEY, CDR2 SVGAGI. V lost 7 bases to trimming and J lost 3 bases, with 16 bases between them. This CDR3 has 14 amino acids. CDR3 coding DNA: TGTGCCAGCACCTCGACAGGCCTAAACTACGAGCAGTACTTC. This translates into CASTSTGLNYEQYF.

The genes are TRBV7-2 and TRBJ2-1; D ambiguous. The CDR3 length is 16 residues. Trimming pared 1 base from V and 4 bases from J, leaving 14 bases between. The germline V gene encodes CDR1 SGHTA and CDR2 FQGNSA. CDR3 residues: CASSLVLRTDYNEQFF. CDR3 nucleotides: TGTGCCAGCAGCTTAGTACTCCGGACGGATTACAATGAGCAGTTCTTC.

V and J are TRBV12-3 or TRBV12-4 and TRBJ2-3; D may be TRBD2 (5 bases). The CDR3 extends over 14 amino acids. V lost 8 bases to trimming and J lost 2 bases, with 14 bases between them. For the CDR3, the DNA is TGTGCCAGCGACACCGGGATAAACACAGATACGCAGTATTTT. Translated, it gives CASDTGINTDTQYF.